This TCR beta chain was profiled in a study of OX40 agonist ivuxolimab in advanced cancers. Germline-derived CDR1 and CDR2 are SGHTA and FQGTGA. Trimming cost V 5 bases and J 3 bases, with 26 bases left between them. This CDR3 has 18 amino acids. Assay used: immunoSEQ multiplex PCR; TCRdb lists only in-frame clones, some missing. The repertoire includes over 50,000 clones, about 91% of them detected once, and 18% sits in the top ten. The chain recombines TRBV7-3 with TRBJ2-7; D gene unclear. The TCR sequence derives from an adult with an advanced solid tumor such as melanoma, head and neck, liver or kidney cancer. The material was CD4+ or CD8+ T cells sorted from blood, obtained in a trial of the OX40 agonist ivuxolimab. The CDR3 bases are TGTGCCAGCAGCCATTCCTTGGAAAAGCCCCAGGAAAGCTACGAGCAGTACTTC. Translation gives CASSHSLEKPQESYEQYF.